The clone carrying this T cell receptor (beta chain) was recorded only once. Its specificity is unknown. Researchers ran the PCR with 60 Vbeta and 13 Jbeta primers. Clones were read by immunoSEQ multiplex PCR, and TCRdb kept only the in-frame ones, dropping some. The sample includes fewer than 85,000 clones, 72% of them seen just once. The sample is drawn from a study of cytomegalovirus exposure and HLA in healthy donors. Study-wide results and limits: The study designated 150 to 200 TCR beta chains cytomegalovirus-associated.

The CDR3 length is 14 residues. Germline V CDR1 and CDR2: SGHVS, FQNEAQ. V lost 5 bases and J lost 3, with 8 bases in between. The TCR comes from a woman between 40 and 55 years old in good health and CMV-seropositive. The sequenced sample consisted of PBMCs. The chain employs TRBV7-8 and TRBJ2-6; maybe TRBD1 (6 bases). DNA for the CDR3: TGTGCCAGCAGCAACAGGGTTGGGGCCAACGTCCTGACTTTC. Amino acid sequence: CASSNRVGANVLTF.